This T cell receptor (beta chain) was sequenced during a study of identical twins (dated by TCRdb to about 2016). Turning to the overall study: To test whether fetal clonotypes persist, the study used deep sequencing on TCR alpha and beta repertoires from monozygotic twins, unrelated adults of various ages, and cord blood. To rule out contamination, replicate twin experiments were performed at different times with different library preparation protocols. Study-level results and caveats: Out-of-frame TCR alpha sequences shared between twins showed an excess of low generation-probability sequences compared with coincidental sharing between unrelated individuals. Because the same donors could not be followed over many years, conclusions were based on cross-sectional statistical analysis. Zero-insertion analyses could be partly confounded by invariant T cells such as MAIT and iNKT, though diverse VJ usage argued against such confounding for most clonotypes. Abundant cord blood beta clonotypes had fewer insertions, young adult naive repertoires showed a similar but weaker trend, and memory repertoires showed no such trend. In beta out-of-frame sequences, excess twin sharing was weaker, because having fewer shared sequences lowered the signal-to-noise ratio. Recombination models systematically underestimated out-of-frame TCR alpha sharing in monozygotic twins but agreed with sharing between unrelated individuals.

This clonotype was found a few times. It has no known antigen specificity. The record has no base qualities; no much larger clone is one base away. The library was prepared using 5' RACE. Sequencer: Illumina HiSeq 2000. Template switching added a universal primer binding site, and the final cDNA carried a unique molecular identifier that allowed TCR cDNA molecules to be counted accurately. Specific primers in the conserved constant-segment region were used to synthesize first-strand cDNA for TCR alpha and beta chains. To control for contamination, every cDNA library carried two barcodes: a SMART-Mk sample barcode plus Illumina barcodes. TruSeq adapter sequences along with Illumina sample barcodes were introduced in two successive PCR steps. The Illumina HiSeq platform was used with custom primers to sequence TCR alpha and beta cDNA libraries. Regarding the original processing steps: MiGEC processed the raw reads to extract unique molecular identifiers, while MiXCR was used to determine the CDR3 positions. For each individual, recombination models were inferred using an EM algorithm with the repgenHMM and IGoR tools. Shared clonotypes were analyzed with the tcR package in R, and sharing was normalized by the product of cloneset sizes. Out-of-frame nonproductive sequences were analyzed to study raw recombination free of thymic and clonal selection effects. TCRdb passed the public sequencing reads through fastp at Q25 and MiXCR, retaining productive beta sequences. Every entry covers one CDR3 protein and lists the most common genes and DNA from its rows. What appears here as the V and J calls and clone size reflects TCRdb's work, not the paper's. Here the sample has some 600,000 distinct CDR3 sequences; under 8.5% occur a single time. In total, the top ten clones hold 1.6% of the sample.

The CDR3 holds 14 amino acids from the cysteine to the phenylalanine. Only the CDR3 DNA is retained, 42 bases long and in frame from the first base. At the junction V is shortened by 7 bases and J by 0 bases, with 12 bases in between. From a lookup of the germline V gene, CDR1 and CDR2 are SGHAT and FQNNGV. All donors were healthy Caucasians. Three pairs of female monozygotic twins, all aged roughly 18 to 30 years, were included in the twin cohort. RNA for TCR libraries was isolated from peripheral blood mononuclear cells. The same sample was also studied in work on yellow fever vaccine responses in identical twins. Per the second study: According to the authors, the vaccine-induced T cell response in identical twins seemed to be partly convergent and partly specific to each individual. The study precisely tracked vaccine-responding T cell clones in identical twins.

This sequence was found in a woman under 30 in good health. The chain couples TRBV11-2 to TRBJ1-2; the D gene assignment is ambiguous. The sample was PBMCs. CDR3 reads: CASTDYGTNYGYTF. The bases are TGTGCCAGCACCGACTACGGTACTAACTATGGCTACACCTTC.